Listed below are T cell receptor beta chains from one sample, sequenced in a study of blood T cell repertoires in COVID-19. Repertoires were generated with immunoSEQ multiplex PCR, while TCRdb's copy carries only in-frame clones and drops some. This table holds about 200,000 clones, about 90% found once. Sequences were obtained from peripheral blood. The receptor set was obtained from a man aged 25 to 40 with acute or convalescent COVID-19. Both conserved end residues are trimmed from each CDR3.

v_call | cdr3_aa
TRBV28 | ASSLGHPNTGELF
TRBV7-3 | ASSPGVDTQY
TRBV5-1 | ASSLVSSGGYEQY
TRBV12-3/TRBV12-4 | ASSPDRHTEAF
TRBV5-4 | ACYRQEGAGLGYT
TRBV20-1 | SADGYNEQF
TRBV25-1 | ASSRENYGYT
TRBV9 | ASSVLSANTGELF
TRBV14 | ASKGGSAYQPQH
TRBV6-5 | ASTYTGQGAGYT
TRBV7-9 | ASSLAGLTYGGELF
TRBV10-2 | ASSESRVAGVAAKNIQY
TRBV3-1/TRBV3-2 | ASSQRHSGNTEAF
TRBV28 | ASSVTRDYGYT
TRBV27 | ASSAQRGYTGELF
TRBV10-1 | ASSEFQGTSGNTIY
TRBV27 | ASSLDRGWSTEAF
TRBV6-6 | ASRPWTGRRSYEQY
TRBV7-9 | ASSWDRGLYEQY
TRBV27 | ASRSPRVETQY
TRBV5-1 | ASSSGGGGQPQH
TRBV19 | ASRQGVNSPLH
TRBV27 | ASSPRPFYSRDTQY
TRBV30 | AWSEKGQGDSYGYT
TRBV4-2 | ASSRSPAGASGELF
TRBV19 | ASSPLGAGLNYGYT
TRBV28 | ASSSLGARYSQY
TRBV28 | ASRSDRGANYGYT
TRBV3-1/TRBV3-2 | ASSQGGRNTQY
TRBV6-5 | AAGTGMGNTEAF
TRBV9 | ASSAGNAFSDRTDTQY
TRBV18 | ASSPPYSTGDGDIQY